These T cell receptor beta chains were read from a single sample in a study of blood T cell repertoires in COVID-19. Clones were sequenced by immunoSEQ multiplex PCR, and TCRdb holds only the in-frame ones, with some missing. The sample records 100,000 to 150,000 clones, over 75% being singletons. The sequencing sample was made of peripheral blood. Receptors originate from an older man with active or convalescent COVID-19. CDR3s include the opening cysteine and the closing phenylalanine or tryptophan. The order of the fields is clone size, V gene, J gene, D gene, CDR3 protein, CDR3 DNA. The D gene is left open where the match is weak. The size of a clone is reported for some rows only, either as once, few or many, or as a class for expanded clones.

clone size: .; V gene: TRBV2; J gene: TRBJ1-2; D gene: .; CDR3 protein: CASSDGPGYTF; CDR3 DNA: TGTGCCAGCAGTGATGGGCCTGGCTACACCTTC
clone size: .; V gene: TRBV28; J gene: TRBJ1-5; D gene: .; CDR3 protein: CASSLALAAQPQHF; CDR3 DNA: TGTGCCAGCAGTTTGGCACTAGCTGCCCAGCCCCAGCATTTT
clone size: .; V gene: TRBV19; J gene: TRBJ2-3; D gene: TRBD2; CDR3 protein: CASRRGLDLPTQYF; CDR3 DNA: TGTGCCAGTAGAAGAGGACTAGATTTGCCTACGCAGTATTTT
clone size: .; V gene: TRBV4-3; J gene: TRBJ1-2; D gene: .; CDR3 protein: CASSQGQGFGGYTF; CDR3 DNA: TGCGCCAGCAGCCAAGGTCAAGGCTTCGGGGGCTACACCTTC
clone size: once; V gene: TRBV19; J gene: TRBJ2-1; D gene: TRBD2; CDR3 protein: CASSIEASGGYNEQFF; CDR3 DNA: TGTGCCAGTAGTATAGAGGCTAGCGGAGGGTACAATGAGCAGTTCTTC
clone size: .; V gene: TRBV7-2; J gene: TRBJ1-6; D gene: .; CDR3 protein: CASSQHRTPGNSPLHF; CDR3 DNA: TGTGCCAGCAGTCAGCACCGGACACCAGGGAATTCACCCCTCCACTTT
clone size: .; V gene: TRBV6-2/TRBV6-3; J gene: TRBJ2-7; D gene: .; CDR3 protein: CASSTIRDIGYF; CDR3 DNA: TGTGCCAGCAGTACGATCCGGGACATTGGGTACTTC
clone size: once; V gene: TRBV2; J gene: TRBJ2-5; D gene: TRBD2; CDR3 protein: CASGRGGGETQYF; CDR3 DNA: TGTGCCAGTGGAAGGGGCGGGGGGGAGACCCAGTACTTC
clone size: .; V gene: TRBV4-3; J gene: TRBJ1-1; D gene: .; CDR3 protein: CASSQDGAPREAFF; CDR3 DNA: TGCGCCAGCAGCCAAGATGGGGCCCCTCGCGAAGCTTTCTTT
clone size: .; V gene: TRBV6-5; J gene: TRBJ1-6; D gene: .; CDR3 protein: CASSYNIYSYNSPLHF; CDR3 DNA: TGTGCCAGCAGTTATAATATTTACTCCTATAATTCACCCCTCCACTTT
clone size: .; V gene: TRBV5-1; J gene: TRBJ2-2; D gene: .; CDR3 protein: CASSTDYGGQGSGELFF; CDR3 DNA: TGCGCCAGCAGCACAGACTATGGAGGGCAAGGCTCCGGGGAGCTGTTTTTT
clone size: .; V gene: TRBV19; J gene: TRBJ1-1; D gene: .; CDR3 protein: CASSIGPVEGTEAFF; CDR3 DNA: TGTGCCAGTAGTATCGGGCCTGTCGAGGGCACTGAAGCTTTCTTT
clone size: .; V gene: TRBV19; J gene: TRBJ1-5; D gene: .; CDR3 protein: CASSYRDWGNQPQHF; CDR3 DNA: TGTGCCAGTAGTTATAGGGACTGGGGAAATCAGCCCCAGCATTTT
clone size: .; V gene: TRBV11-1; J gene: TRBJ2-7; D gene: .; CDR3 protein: CASSLRGDGYEQYF; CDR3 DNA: TGTGCCAGCAGCCTCAGGGGGGATGGCTACGAGCAGTACTTC
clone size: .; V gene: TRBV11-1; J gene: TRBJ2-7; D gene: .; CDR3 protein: CASSARDTLSYEQYF; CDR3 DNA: TGTGCCAGCAGCGCCCGGGACACCCTATCCTACGAGCAGTACTTC
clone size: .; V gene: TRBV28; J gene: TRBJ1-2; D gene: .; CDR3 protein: CASSFRAYGYTF; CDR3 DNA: TGTGCCAGCAGTTTTCGAGCCTATGGCTACACCTTC
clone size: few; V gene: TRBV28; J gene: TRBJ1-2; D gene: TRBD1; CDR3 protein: CASSPYRTGGGYYGYTF; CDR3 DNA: TGTGCCAGCAGTCCCTACCGGACAGGCGGGGGGTACTATGGCTACACCTTC
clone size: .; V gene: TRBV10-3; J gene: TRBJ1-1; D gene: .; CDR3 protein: CAISIQGENTEAFF; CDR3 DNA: TGTGCCATCAGTATACAGGGAGAGAACACTGAAGCTTTCTTT
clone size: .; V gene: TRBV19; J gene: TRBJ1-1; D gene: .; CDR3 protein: CASSIQENTEAFF; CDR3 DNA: TGTGCCAGTAGCATACAGGAGAACACTGAAGCTTTCTTT
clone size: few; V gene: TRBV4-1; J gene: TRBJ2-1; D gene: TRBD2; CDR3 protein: CASSQEPREVVVDEQFF; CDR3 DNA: TGCGCCAGCAGCCAAGAACCCCGGGAGGTCGTAGTCGATGAGCAGTTCTTC
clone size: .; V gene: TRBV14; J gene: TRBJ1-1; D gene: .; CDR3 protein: CASSQVMNTEAFF; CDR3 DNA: TGTGCCAGCAGCCAAGTAATGAACACTGAAGCTTTCTTT
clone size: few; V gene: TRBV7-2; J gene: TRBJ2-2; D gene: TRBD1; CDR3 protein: CASSSEGDRGLLMTGELFF; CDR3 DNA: TGTGCCAGCAGCTCGGAAGGGGACAGGGGGCTTCTAATGACCGGGGAGCTGTTTTTT
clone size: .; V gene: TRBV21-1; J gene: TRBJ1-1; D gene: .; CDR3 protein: CASSPGVHWDRRLNTEAFF; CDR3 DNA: TGTGCCAGCAGCCCGGGGGTTCACTGGGACAGACGACTGAACACTGAAGCTTTCTTT
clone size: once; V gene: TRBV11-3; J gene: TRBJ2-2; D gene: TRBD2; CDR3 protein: CASSKRLGLAGSNTGELFF; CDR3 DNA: TGTGCCAGCAGCAAGAGACTGGGACTAGCGGGTTCGAACACCGGGGAGCTGTTTTTT
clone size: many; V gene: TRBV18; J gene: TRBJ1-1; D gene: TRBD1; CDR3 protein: CASSLLDRATEAFF; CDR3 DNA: TGTGCCAGCTCACTACTGGACAGGGCCACTGAAGCTTTCTTT
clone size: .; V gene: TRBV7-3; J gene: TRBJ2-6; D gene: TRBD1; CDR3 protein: CASSAGTGTGANVLTF; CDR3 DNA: TGTGCCAGCAGCGCCGGGACAGGGACCGGGGCCAACGTCCTGACTTTC
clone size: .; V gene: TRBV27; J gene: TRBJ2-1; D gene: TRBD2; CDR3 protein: CASSFLAGGYNEQFF; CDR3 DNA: TGTGCCAGCAGTTTCCTAGCGGGAGGGTACAATGAGCAGTTCTTC
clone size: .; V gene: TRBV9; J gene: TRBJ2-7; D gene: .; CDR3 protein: CASSVDSSSYEQYF; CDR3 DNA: TGTGCCAGCAGCGTAGACTCAAGCTCCTACGAGCAGTACTTC
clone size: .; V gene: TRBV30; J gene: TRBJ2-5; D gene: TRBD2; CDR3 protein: CAWKPLGGRQETQYF; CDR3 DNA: TGTGCCTGGAAACCCTTGGGGGGGAGACAAGAGACCCAGTACTTC
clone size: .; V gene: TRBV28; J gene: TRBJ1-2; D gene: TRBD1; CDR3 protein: CASSFPPGTGGGYTF; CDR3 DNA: TGTGCCAGCAGTTTTCCCCCCGGGACAGGGGGCGGCTACACCTTC
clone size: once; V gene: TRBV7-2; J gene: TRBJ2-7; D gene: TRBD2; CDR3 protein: CASSLGAGDREQYF; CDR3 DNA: TGTGCCAGCAGCCTAGGGGCGGGAGATCGTGAGCAGTACTTC